This T cell receptor (beta chain) was identified in a study of blood T cell repertoires in COVID-19. The wider study: Acute and convalescent COVID-19 specimens originated in the United States, Italy and Spain. PBMCs, B-cell-depleted T cells, or T cells provided the cDNA or gDNA that made up the material.

This CDR3 is 14 amino acids long. Germline CDR1 is SGHRS and CDR2 is YFSETQ. Deletions cut 6 bases from V and 2 bases from J, with 13 bases between. As handled by the study authors: Reference gene primer amplification gave estimated nucleated cell counts. The data were produced by immunoSEQ multiplex PCR, yet TCRdb's version contains in-frame clones alone and is incomplete. V, J and clone size are those of that table, while D and trimming were read from the DNA. The table shows fewer than 25,000 clones, with under 90% occurring only once. The origin of this receptor is a man in his sixties or seventies with acute or convalescent COVID-19. Sequencing used peripheral blood. The chain carries TRBV5-1 and TRBJ2-3; perhaps TRBD2 as D (7 bases). In nucleotides, the CDR3 is TGCGCCAGCAAGGGGGGACTAAACACAGATACGCAGTATTTT. It yields the protein CASKGGLNTDTQYF. The complete variable domain, with remaining parts taken from reference TRBV5-1 and TRBJ2-3, reads KAGVTQTPRYLIKTRGQQVTLSCSPISGHRSVSWYQQTPGQGLQFLFEYFSETQRNKGNFPGRFSGRQFSNSRSEMNVSTLELGDSALYLCASKGGLNTDTQYFGPGTRLTVL.